This passage covers 23 T cell receptor beta chains from one sample sequenced in a study of blood T cell repertoires in COVID-19. The method was immunoSEQ multiplex PCR; TCRdb's version includes in-frame clones alone and lacks a portion of them. There are approximately 160,000 clones in the sample; over 90% occur only once, and just under 2% lies in the top ten. The sequenced sample consisted of peripheral blood. The source of these receptors is a woman aged 55-75 years with COVID-19, enrolled during active disease.

V is TRBV7-9 and J is TRBJ1-2; 8 positions match TRBD1. This CDR3 region has 16 residues. Germline V gene data show CDR1 as SEHNR and CDR2 as FQNEAQ (reference sequence). V gave up 5 bases and J gave up 6 bases; unmatched junction bases: 14. The CDR3 spells CASSTQGTGLVNGYTF. DNA of the CDR3: TGTGCCAGCAGCACCCAAGGGACAGGATTGGTCAATGGCTACACCTTC.

The J gene is TRBJ2-5, the V gene TRBV5-1; 8 bases line up with TRBD2. V lost 4 bases to trimming and J lost 10 bases; unmatched junction nucleotides: 15. Germline values: CDR1 SGHRS, CDR2 YFSETQ. The CDR3 loop spans 15 amino acids. The CDR3 bases are TGCGCCAGCAGCGCCGACGGACCGACACGGGGGGGCCAGTACTTC. It is translated as CASSADGPTRGGQYF.

The chain employs TRBV5-1 and TRBJ2-7; 12 bases align to TRBD1. The germline CDR1 and CDR2 sequences are SGHRS and YFSETQ. The CDR3 is made up of 17 amino acids. With 4 bases clipped from V and 0 bases from J, the junction kept 8 bases outside the gene matches. CDR3 nucleotide sequence: TGCGCCAGCAGCCCGGGGACAGGGGGCCCCTTCTCCTACGAGCAGTACTTC. This gives the protein CASSPGTGGPFSYEQYF.

The rearrangement uses TRBV9 and TRBJ2-2, with 8 bases matching TRBD1. Germline CDR1 and CDR2: SGDLS and YYNGEE. The CDR3 has 18 amino acids. Trimming took 2 bases from V and 2 from J; bases not matched to a gene: 11. The CDR3 DNA reads TGTGCCAGCAGCGTCCACCGGACAGGGTCCTCTAACACCGGGGAGCTGTTTTTT. Translating it yields CASSVHRTGSSNTGELFF.

The rearrangement uses TRBV15 and TRBJ2-7; D may be TRBD1 (6 bases). The V gene's germline CDR1 is LNHNV and CDR2 YYDKDF (reference sequence). The CDR3 sequence is 15 residues long. With 0 bases removed from V and 4 bases from J, the gap between germline ends came to 13 bases. The CDR3 spells CATSRDQGIVYEQYF. In DNA form, the CDR3 reads TGTGCCACCAGCAGAGATCAGGGGATTGTGTACGAGCAGTACTTC.

The chain carries TRBV30 and TRBJ1-5; no reliable D call. This CDR3 has 15 residues. Trimming left V 1 base short and J 7 bases short, with 17 bases between. Germline CDR1 and CDR2: GTSNPN and SVGIG (reference sequence). The CDR3 loop reads CAWSAGVGSGQPQHF. CDR3 in DNA: TGTGCCTGGAGTGCCGGCGTGGGGTCGGGACAGCCCCAGCATTTT.

There are a few counts of this clone. The chain couples TRBV7-3 to TRBJ1-2; tentatively, D is TRBD1 (6 bases). V lost 5 bases and J 2 bases, leaving 9 bases between the germline ends. The CDR3 totals 13 residues. Germline assignment: CDR1 SGHTA and CDR2 FQGTGA. CDR3 in amino acids: CASSPTGNYGYTF. As DNA, the CDR3 is TGTGCCAGCAGCCCGACAGGAAACTATGGCTACACCTTC.

The V gene is TRBV2, the J gene TRBJ2-7, with 11 bases identical to TRBD1. The CDR3 contains 14 residues. Germline V lookup: CDR1 SNHLY, CDR2 FYNNEI. V shed 6 bases and J 6 bases; nucleotides not matched to a gene: 7. CDR3 nucleotides: TGTGCCAGCAGCGAAACCGGGACAGGGGGCGAGCAGTACTTC. It translates to CASSETGTGGEQYF. Complete variable domain (other parts from reference TRBV2 and TRBJ2-7): EPEVTQTPSHQVTQMGQEVILRCVPISNHLYFYWYRQILGQKVEFLVSFYNNEISEKSEIFDDQFSVERPDGSNFTLKIRSTKLEDSAMYFCASSETGTGGEQYFGPGTRLTVT.

This clone has just one count. The CDR3 nucleotides read TGTGCCAGCAGCCCCACCCTGCAGATTAATGAAAAACTGTTTTTT. This gives the protein CASSPTLQINEKLFF. The chain uses TRBV11-2 and TRBJ1-4, with D unresolved. The germline V gene has CDR1 SGHAT and CDR2 FQNNGV. V was cut by 5 bases and J by 4 bases, with 14 bases left in between. The CDR3 loop spans 15 amino acids.

As DNA, the CDR3 is TGTGCCAGCAGTTTGGGACAGGGGGGGAACACCATATATTTT. As protein: CASSLGQGGNTIYF. This chain uses TRBV28 with TRBJ1-3; 11 nucleotides agree with TRBD1. The CDR3 loop spans 14 amino acids. The J segment lost 7 bases and the V segment lost 3 bases, leaving 2 bases of the junction unmatched. Germline CDR1 MDHEN, CDR2 SYDVKM.

This clone was counted once. V usage is TRBV6-2 or TRBV6-3 and J usage is TRBJ1-5; unclear D gene. CDR1 and CDR2 from the germline V gene are MNHEY and SVGEGT. This CDR3 contains 19 residues. V lost 2 bases and J 0 bases, leaving 20 bases between the germline ends. CDR3 sequence (DNA): TGTGCCAGCAGTTACGGAGGCCAGGCCTCGGACCATAGCAATCAGCCCCAGCATTTT. It yields the protein CASSYGGQASDHSNQPQHF.

Here the CDR3 reads CASSLKVGQGNQPQHF. The CDR3 nucleotides read TGTGCCAGCAGCTTAAAAGTCGGACAGGGCAATCAGCCCCAGCATTTT. V is TRBV11-3 and J is TRBJ1-5; 7 positions match TRBD1. CDR3 length equals 16 residues. Per germline, CDR1 SGHNT and CDR2 YENEEA. Trimming at V came to 2 bases and at J to 2 bases, leaving 6 bases not matched to a gene.

The chain combines TRBV5-1 with TRBJ2-7, with 9 bases fitting TRBD1. V gave up 0 bases and J gave up 5 bases; unmatched junction bases: 6. Germline V lookup: CDR1 SGHRS, CDR2 YFSETQ. The CDR3 consists of 15 residues. The CDR3 DNA sequence: TGCGCCAGCAGCTTGGGGGACAGGGTAATCCACGAGCAGTACTTC. It encodes CASSLGDRVIHEQYF.

The chain employs TRBV3-1 (or the pseudogene TRBV3-2) and TRBJ2-2, with 12 nucleotides matching TRBD2. Per the germline V gene, CDR1 is LGHDT and CDR2 is YNNKEL (reference sequence). The V gene end was trimmed by 4 bases and the J gene end by 7 bases; junction bases not matched to a gene: 10. This CDR3 has 17 amino acids. The CDR3 sequence is CASSRRLAGDSGGELFF. The CDR3 bases are TGTGCCAGCAGCCGCCGACTAGCGGGGGACTCTGGCGGGGAGCTGTTTTTT.

V and J are TRBV7-9 and TRBJ2-1; TRBD2 aligns across 8 bases. V lost 1 base, J lost 4 bases, and 15 bases stayed unmatched. The CDR3 has 19 amino acids. Germline V CDR1 and CDR2: SEHNR, FQNEAQ (reference sequence). The DNA of the CDR3 is TGTGCCAGCAGCTTAGGGACGATCCGGCGGGGGGCCCGATACAATGAGCAGTTCTTC. It specifies CASSLGTIRRGARYNEQFF.

The rearrangement joins TRBV10-2 to TRBJ2-7; 8 bases fit TRBD1. V lost 6 bases and J lost 6; bases outside the gene matches: 4. Germline loops: CDR1 WSHSY, CDR2 SAAADI. CDR3 length equals 12 residues. The CDR3 bases are TGCGCCAGCAGGACAGGGGACCGCGAGCAGTACTTC. Translation: CASRTGDREQYF.

The rearrangement links TRBV7-2 to TRBJ1-6; no clear D gene. The CDR3 covers 13 residues. The V gene's germline CDR1 is SGHTA and CDR2 FQGNSA. Trimming took 1 base from V and 13 from J, leaving 11 bases between them. Here the CDR3 reads CASSLVIRAPLHF. The CDR3, as DNA: TGTGCCAGCAGCTTAGTAATTCGCGCGCCCCTCCACTTT.

The count of this clone is one. This chain's CDR3 is CASRGQAGSYNSPLHF. CDR3 in DNA: TGTGCCAGTCGGGGTCAAGCCGGCTCCTATAATTCACCCCTCCACTTT. This sequence joins TRBV19 and TRBJ1-6, with no clear D. CDR1 is LNHDA, CDR2 SQIVND, per germline (reference sequence). The CDR3 loop spans 16 amino acids. Trimming pared 8 bases from V and 0 bases from J, leaving 14 bases between.

The chain carries TRBV2 and TRBJ1-5; possible D gene TRBD1, 6 bases. Trimming pared 7 bases from V and 8 bases from J, leaving 24 bases between. This CDR3 comprises 16 residues. Germline V gene data show CDR1 as SNHLY and CDR2 as FYNNEI. CDR3 protein: CASNSQRQVGYEPQHF. CDR3 in DNA: TGTGCCAGCAATTCCCAGCGACAGGTGGGGTATGAGCCCCAGCATTTT.

The V call is TRBV7-3, the J call TRBJ1-1, with 8 bases that match TRBD1. This CDR3 region has 15 residues. The germline V gene has CDR1 SGHTA and CDR2 FQGTGA. V shed 5 bases, J shed 1 base, and the junction held 6 bases outside the gene matches. CDR3 loop: CASSPLGQGNTEAFF. CDR3 bases: TGTGCCAGCAGCCCCTTAGGACAGGGGAACACTGAAGCTTTCTTT.

The chain's CDR3 is CASSPGQANQPQHF. The CDR3 DNA sequence: TGTGCCAGCTCACCCGGACAGGCCAATCAGCCCCAGCATTTT. This chain joins TRBV18 and TRBJ1-5; TRBD1 matches at 7 bases. This CDR3 is built from 14 residues. Per the germline V gene, CDR1 is KGHSH and CDR2 is LQKENI. The V gene end was trimmed by 3 bases and the J gene end by 3 bases; junction bases not matched to a gene: 2.

The chain combines TRBV7-2 with TRBJ2-3; no clear D. The CDR3 is 14 amino acids. Trimming removed 1 base at V and 6 bases at J, with 11 bases between. Looked up from germline, CDR1 is SGHTA and CDR2 is FQGNSA. Written as DNA, the CDR3 is TGTGCCAGCAGCTTAGACGGCGGTTTGGATACGCAGTATTTT. Translating it yields CASSLDGGLDTQYF.

This chain connects TRBV5-4 to TRBJ1-2; tentative D call: TRBD1 (6 bases). The germline V and J ends were trimmed by 3 bases and 8 bases, with 20 bases remaining between them. The CDR3 loop spans 15 amino acids. Germline CDR1 reads SGHNT; CDR2 reads YYREEE (reference sequence). The CDR3 nucleotides read TGTGCCAGCAGCTCAACACAACAGGGCCCAAGGGGCTACACCTTC. Protein sequence: CASSSTQQGPRGYTF.